A selection of T cell receptor beta chains follows, all from one sample in a study of PD-L1 blockade in urothelial cancer. The repertoire was sequenced with immunoSEQ multiplex PCR; TCRdb's copy has only in-frame clones and lacks some. The sample has around 100,000 clones, roughly 87% seen once. This specimen consisted of PBMCs, obtained around atezolizumab (anti-PD-L1) treatment. Receptors originate from a man between 60 and 70 years old with urothelial cancer. The CDR3 runs from the conserved cysteine through the conserved F or W. The order of the fields is V gene, J gene, D gene, clone size, CDR3 DNA, CDR3 protein. D genes are given only for firm matches. Expanded clones get a size class; other rows say once, few or many, or leave the size out.

TRBV11-2	TRBJ2-3	-	once	TGTGCCAGCAGCTTAGGACCAGCAGCGGGCGATACGCAGTATTTT	CASSLGPAAGDTQYF
TRBV19	TRBJ2-7	TRBD2	-	TGTGCCAGTAGTATTGTAACTAGCGGCTCCTACGAGCAGTACTTC	CASSIVTSGSYEQYF
TRBV5-6	TRBJ1-2	TRBD1	-	TGTGCCAGCAGCCGACAGGGGCGAAACTATGGCTACACCTTC	CASSRQGRNYGYTF
TRBV10-2	TRBJ2-5	TRBD2	-	TGCGCCAGCAGTGAGTCCACACTAGCGGGAGTGCTGGAGACCCAGTACTTC	CASSESTLAGVLETQYF
TRBV5-1	TRBJ2-3	TRBD2	-	TGCGCCAGCATCCTGACCGGGACTAGCAGGACAGATACGCAGTATTTT	CASILTGTSRTDTQYF
TRBV5-4	TRBJ2-5	-	-	TGTGCCAGCAGCCCGTCGCAGACAAGGGAGACCCAGTACTTC	CASSPSQTRETQYF
TRBV28	TRBJ1-3	-	-	TGTGCCAGCATCACCGGGGGTAACTCTGGAAACACCATATATTTT	CASITGGNSGNTIYF
TRBV6-1	TRBJ2-3	-	once	TGTGCCAGCAGTGAAAGGGCAGGGGGGGATACGCAGTATTTT	CASSERAGGDTQYF
TRBV11-1	TRBJ1-1	-	-	TGTGCCAGCAGCTTAGCAGCTAGCAACACTGAAGCTTTCTTT	CASSLAASNTEAFF
TRBV7-9	TRBJ2-3	-	-	TGTGCCAGCAGCTTTGAGGGCACAGATACGCAGTATTTT	CASSFEGTDTQYF
TRBV11-1	TRBJ2-5	-	-	-	CASSFGPGQGTQETQYF